This T cell receptor beta chain derives from a study of spatial heterogeneity in lung cancer. Overall study: In raw reads, more than nine appearances on average were recorded for each unique TCR and UMI combination. General study points: Resection blood, more than follow-up blood, showed ubiquitous expanded tumor TCRs.

This clonotype has a count of ten or more. Its antigen remains unknown. Each CDR3 protein is one row after TCRdb ran MiXCR on the 5' RACE reads. Altogether over 10,000 distinct CDR3 sequences are present, about 3.8% being singletons, with the ten largest covering under 55%. The CDR3 covers 15 residues. In germline, CDR1 is SGHTA, CDR2 FQGNSA. The J segment lost 6 bases and the V segment lost 5 bases, leaving 13 bases of the junction unmatched. Time point indicated: sample taken at primary tumor resection. Unsorted whole RNA of tumor, nontumor lung or frozen PBMC was sequenced. The rearrangement links TRBV7-2 to TRBJ2-7, with 7 bases that match TRBD1. The material was PBMCs, obtained at surgery. The clonotype was recovered from a male donor with early-stage non-small cell lung cancer. For the CDR3, the DNA is TGTGCCAGCAGCCCACGACAGGGTGAAGGCCTCGAGCAGTACTTC. Protein: CASSPRQGEGLEQYF.